This T cell receptor beta chain is drawn from a study of technical replicates of blood from a handful of donors. Germline V gene data show CDR1 as MNHNS and CDR2 as SASEGT. CDR3 length equals 15 residues. Trimming took 3 bases from V and 5 from J; bases not matched to a gene: 6. Sequenced by immunoSEQ multiplex PCR; TCRdb stores in-frame clones only, minus some. The sample records about 61,000 clones, roughly 97% being singletons. This clonotype was obtained from a human donor in good health. The V and J genes are TRBV6-1 and TRBJ2-7; 11 positions agree with TRBD1. Sequencing was done on a sample of T cells isolated from PBMCs. CDR3 region: CASSDPTGQGDEQYF. As DNA, the CDR3 is TGTGCCAGCAGTGACCCAACGGGACAGGGGGACGAGCAGTACTTC.